The following is a T cell receptor (beta chain) sequence with its context. The antigen remains undetermined. A junction boundary mismatches the germline segment, possibly from a read error. Germline CDR1 reads SGHNT; CDR2 reads YENEEA. The CDR3 covers 18 residues. Both 60 Vbeta primers and 13 Jbeta primers went into the PCR. Using immunoSEQ multiplex PCR, the repertoire was profiled, and TCRdb retains in-frame clones only, with some absent. The data contain 95,000 to 110,000 clones, over 9.5% of them seen just once; the ten biggest clones take up over 4.5%. Despite likely unrecorded immune exposures, the donors were nominally healthy at the time of sampling. This specimen belongs to a study of cytomegalovirus exposure and HLA in healthy donors. The study, taken as a whole, reports: Follow-up analysis later connected one missense variant in DCLRE1C with trimming of TCR beta V- and J-genes. An assumption of roughly uniform sequencing depth across donors underlay the presence/absence analyses.

V gene TRBV11-3 combines with J gene TRBJ2-5, with 9 bases identical to TRBD1. The sequenced sample was PBMCs. This clonotype originated in a middle-aged man in good health and CMV-seropositive. CDR3 amino acids: CASSLGGPGQGGRETQYF. DNA for the CDR3: TGTGCCAGCAGTTTAGGGGGGCCGGGACAGGGAGGAAGAGAGACCCAGTACTTC.